This TCR beta chain was found in a study of blood T cells in healthy people across ages. Study conclusions and caveats: Without sorted subsets, naive and antigen-experienced compartments could not be conclusively compared.

Germline V gives CDR1 SGHAT, CDR2 FQNNGV. Trimming removed 3 bases at V and 0 bases at J, with 12 bases between. This CDR3 comprises 16 residues. A second roughly 7 to 12 cycle PCR used barcoded and J-beta primers. TCRdb ran MiXCR on the 5' RACE reads and lists one entry per CDR3 protein. The repertoire holds roughly 800,000 distinct CDR3 sequences, with roughly 25% as singletons. The table lists this clonotype with many counts. Its antigen remains unknown. These same data were also listed under a study on T cells of mothers and their children.

The chain combines TRBV11-2 with TRBJ2-1, with D possibly TRBD1 on 6 matching bases. The specimen sequenced was blood. The sequence was collected from a boy aged 5-17 years in good health. CDR3 coding DNA: TGTGCCAGCAGCTTGACAGGTCAAAGCTCCTACAATGAGCAGTTCTTC. This sequence encodes CASSLTGQSSYNEQFF.